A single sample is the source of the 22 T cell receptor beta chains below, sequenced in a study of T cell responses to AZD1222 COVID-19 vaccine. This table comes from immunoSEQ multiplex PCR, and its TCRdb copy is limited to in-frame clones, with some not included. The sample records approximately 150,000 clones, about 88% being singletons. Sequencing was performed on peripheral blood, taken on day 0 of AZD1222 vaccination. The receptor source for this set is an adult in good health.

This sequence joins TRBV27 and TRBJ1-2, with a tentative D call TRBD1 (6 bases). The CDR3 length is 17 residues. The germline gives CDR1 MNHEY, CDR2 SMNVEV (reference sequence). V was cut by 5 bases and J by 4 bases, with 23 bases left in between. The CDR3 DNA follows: TGTGCCAGCAGTCCGATCGGTAACAGGGTCGACCTCTATGGCTACACCTTC. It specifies CASSPIGNRVDLYGYTF.

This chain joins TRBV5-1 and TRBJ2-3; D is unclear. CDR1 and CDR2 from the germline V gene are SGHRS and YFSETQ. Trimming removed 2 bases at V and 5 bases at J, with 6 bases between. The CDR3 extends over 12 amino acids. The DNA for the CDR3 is TGCGCCAGCAGCTTACTGGGAGATACGCAGTATTTT. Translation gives CASSLLGDTQYF.

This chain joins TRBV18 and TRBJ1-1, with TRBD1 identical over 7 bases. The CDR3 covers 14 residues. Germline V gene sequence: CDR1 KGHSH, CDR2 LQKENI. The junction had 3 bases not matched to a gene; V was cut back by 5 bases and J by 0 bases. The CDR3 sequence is CASSRDRMNTEAFF. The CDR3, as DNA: TGTGCCAGCTCAAGGGACAGAATGAACACTGAAGCTTTCTTT.

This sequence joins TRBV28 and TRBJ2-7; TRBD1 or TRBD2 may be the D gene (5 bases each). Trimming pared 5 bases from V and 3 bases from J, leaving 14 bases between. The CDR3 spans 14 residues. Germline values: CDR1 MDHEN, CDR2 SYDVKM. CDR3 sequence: CASSLARDVYEQYF. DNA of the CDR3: TGTGCCAGCAGTCTGGCAAGGGACGTCTACGAGCAGTACTTC.

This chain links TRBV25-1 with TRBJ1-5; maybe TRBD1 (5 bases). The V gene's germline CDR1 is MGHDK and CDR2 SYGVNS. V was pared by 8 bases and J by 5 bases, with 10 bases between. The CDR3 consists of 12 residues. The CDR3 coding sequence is TGTGCCAGCGGCGGACAAGATCAGCCCCAGCATTTT. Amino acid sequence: CASGGQDQPQHF.

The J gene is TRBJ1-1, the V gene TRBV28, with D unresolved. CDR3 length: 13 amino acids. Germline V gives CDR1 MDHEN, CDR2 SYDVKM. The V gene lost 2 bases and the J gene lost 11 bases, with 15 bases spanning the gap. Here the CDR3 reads CASSLQASLAAFF. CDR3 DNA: TGTGCCAGCAGTTTACAGGCCAGCCTAGCGGCTTTCTTT.

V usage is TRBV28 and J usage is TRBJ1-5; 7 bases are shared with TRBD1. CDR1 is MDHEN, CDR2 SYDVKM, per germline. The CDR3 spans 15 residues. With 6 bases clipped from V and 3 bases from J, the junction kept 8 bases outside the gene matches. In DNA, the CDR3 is TGTGCCAGCAGCCGCCGACAGGGCAACAATCAGCCCCAGCATTTT. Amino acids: CASSRRQGNNQPQHF.

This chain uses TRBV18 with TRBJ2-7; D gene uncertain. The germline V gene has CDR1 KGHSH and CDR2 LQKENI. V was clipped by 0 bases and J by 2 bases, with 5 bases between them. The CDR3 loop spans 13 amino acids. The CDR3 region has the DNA TGTGCCAGCTCACCACCAGTAACCTACGAGCAGTACTTC. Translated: CASSPPVTYEQYF.

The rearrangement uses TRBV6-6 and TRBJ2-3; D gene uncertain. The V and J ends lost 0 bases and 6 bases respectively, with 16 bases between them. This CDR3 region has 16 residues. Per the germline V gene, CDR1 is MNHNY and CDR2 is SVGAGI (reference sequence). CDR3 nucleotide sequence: TGTGCCAGCAGTTACTCGAAGGGCCAAGATTGGGATACGCAGTATTTT. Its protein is CASSYSKGQDWDTQYF.

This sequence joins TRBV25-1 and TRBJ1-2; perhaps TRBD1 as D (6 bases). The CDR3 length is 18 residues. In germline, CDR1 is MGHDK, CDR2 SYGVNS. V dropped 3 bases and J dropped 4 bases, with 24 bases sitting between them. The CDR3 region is CASSDGTSLSPSSYGYTF. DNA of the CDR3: TGTGCCAGCAGTGACGGGACAAGTCTCTCCCCCAGTTCCTATGGCTACACCTTC.

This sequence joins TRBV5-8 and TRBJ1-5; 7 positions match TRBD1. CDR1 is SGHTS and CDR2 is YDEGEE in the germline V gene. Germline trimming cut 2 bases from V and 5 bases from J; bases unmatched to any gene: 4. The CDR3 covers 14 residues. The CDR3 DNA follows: TGTGCCAGCAGCTTTCGACAGGGATATCAGCCCCAGCATTTT. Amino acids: CASSFRQGYQPQHF.

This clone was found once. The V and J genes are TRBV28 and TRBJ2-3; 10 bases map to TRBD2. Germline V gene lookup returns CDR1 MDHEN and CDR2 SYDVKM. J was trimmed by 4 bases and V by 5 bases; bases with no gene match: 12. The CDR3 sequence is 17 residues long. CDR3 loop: CASSKLSSGSRPDTQYF. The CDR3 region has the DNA TGTGCCAGCAGTAAGCTATCTAGCGGGAGTCGACCAGATACGCAGTATTTT. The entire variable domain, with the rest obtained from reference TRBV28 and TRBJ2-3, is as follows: DVKVTQSSRYLVKRTGEKVFLECVQDMDHENMFWYRQDPGLGLRLIYFSYDVKMKEKGDIPEGYSVSREKKERFSLILESASTNQTSMYLCASSKLSSGSRPDTQYFGPGTRLTVL.

CDR3 in DNA: TGTGCCAGCAGACCGGGACTAGCGGGAGAGGGCGAGCAGTACTTC. It translates to CASRPGLAGEGEQYF. The chain employs TRBV7-8 and TRBJ2-7; TRBD2 aligns across 14 bases. The V segment lost 6 bases and the J segment 6 bases; nucleotides outside the gene matches: 7. The CDR3 contains 15 residues. Looked up from germline, CDR1 is SGHVS and CDR2 is FQNEAQ.

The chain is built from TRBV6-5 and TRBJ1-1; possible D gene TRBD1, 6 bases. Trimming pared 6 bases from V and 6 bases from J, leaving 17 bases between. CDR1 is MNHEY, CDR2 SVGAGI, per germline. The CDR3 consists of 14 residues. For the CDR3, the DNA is TGTGCCAGCAGCCACACAGGGAGGATCGCTGAAGCTTTCTTT. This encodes CASSHTGRIAEAFF.

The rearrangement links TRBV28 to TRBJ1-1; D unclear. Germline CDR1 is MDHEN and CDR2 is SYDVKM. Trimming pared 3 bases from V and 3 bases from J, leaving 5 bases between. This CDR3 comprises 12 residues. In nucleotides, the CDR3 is TGTGCCAGCAGTTTGACCCACACTGAAGCTTTCTTT. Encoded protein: CASSLTHTEAFF.

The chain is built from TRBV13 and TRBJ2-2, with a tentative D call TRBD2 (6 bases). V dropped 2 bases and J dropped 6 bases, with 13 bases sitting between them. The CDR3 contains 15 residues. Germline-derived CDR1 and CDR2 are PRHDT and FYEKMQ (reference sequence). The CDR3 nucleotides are TGTGCCAGCAGCTTAACCGGGAGAAGGCCCGGGGAGCTGTTTTTT. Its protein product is CASSLTGRRPGELFF.

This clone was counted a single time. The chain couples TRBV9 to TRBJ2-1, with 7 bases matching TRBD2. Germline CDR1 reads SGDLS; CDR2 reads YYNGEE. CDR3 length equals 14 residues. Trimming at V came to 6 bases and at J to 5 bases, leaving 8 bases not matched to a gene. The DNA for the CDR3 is TGTGCCAGCACCCTAACTAGCGCCAACAATGAGCAGTTCTTC. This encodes CASTLTSANNEQFF.

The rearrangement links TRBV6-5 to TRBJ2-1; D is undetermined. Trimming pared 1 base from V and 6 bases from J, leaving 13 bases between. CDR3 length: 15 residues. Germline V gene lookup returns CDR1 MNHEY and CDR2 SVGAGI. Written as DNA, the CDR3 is TGTGCCAGCAGTTACTTGAGGTCTGAGACCAATGAGCAGTTCTTC. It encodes CASSYLRSETNEQFF.

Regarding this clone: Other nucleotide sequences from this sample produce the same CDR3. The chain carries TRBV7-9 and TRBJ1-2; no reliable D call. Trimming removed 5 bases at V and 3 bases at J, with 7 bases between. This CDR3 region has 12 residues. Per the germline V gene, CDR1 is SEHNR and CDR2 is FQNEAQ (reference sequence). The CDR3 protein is CASSPGDYGYTF. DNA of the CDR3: TGTGCCAGCAGCCCTGGGGACTATGGCTACACCTTC. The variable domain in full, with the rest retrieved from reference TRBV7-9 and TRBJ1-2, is DTGVSQNPRHKITKRGQNVTFRCDPISEHNRLYWYRQTLGQGPEFLTYFQNEAQLEKSRLLSDRFSAERPKGSFSTLEIQRTEQGDSAMYLCASSPGDYGYTFGSGTRLTVV.

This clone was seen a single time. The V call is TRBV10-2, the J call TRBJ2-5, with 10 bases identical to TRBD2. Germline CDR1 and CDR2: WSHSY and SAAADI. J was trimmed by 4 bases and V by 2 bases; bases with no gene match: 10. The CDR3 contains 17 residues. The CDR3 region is CASSEDTSGMVRETQYF. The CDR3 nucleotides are TGCGCCAGCAGTGAGGATACTAGCGGGATGGTGCGAGAGACCCAGTACTTC.

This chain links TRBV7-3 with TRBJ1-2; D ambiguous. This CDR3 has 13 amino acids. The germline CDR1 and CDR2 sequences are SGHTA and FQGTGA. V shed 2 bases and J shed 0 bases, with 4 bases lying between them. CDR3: CASSLAPNYGYTF. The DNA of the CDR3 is TGTGCCAGCAGCTTAGCCCCTAACTATGGCTACACCTTC. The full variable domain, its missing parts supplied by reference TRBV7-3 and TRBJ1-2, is GAGVSQTPSNKVTEKGKYVELRCDPISGHTALYWYRQSLGQGPEFLIYFQGTGAADDSGLPNDRFFAVRPEGSVSTLKIQRTERGDSAVYLCASSLAPNYGYTFGSGTRLTVV.

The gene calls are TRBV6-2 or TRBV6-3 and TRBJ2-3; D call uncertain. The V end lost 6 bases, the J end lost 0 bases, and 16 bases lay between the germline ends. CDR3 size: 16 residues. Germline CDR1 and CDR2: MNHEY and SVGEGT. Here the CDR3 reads CASSRLGYTSTDTQYF. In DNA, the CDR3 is TGTGCCAGCAGCCGACTTGGGTACACTAGCACAGATACGCAGTATTTT.